This record looks at one T cell receptor beta chain sequence and its context. The antigen is not known. This entry belongs to a study of early stage breast cancer tumors. Broader study findings: Tumors had approximately 2.5-fold higher T cell density than normal breast.

Deletions cut 0 bases from V and 6 bases from J, with 12 bases between. The CDR3 extends over 15 amino acids. From germline, CDR1 is SGHTA and CDR2 FQGNSA. Blood replicates held 0.5 ug DNA, tumor or normal breast approximately 1.5 ug, two each. TCRdb's copy holds only in-frame clones and misses some; the assay was immunoSEQ multiplex PCR. The table records 50,000 or so clones, 83% of them present only once. The clonotype was recovered from a person aged 45 to 60 with breast cancer. This chain links TRBV7-2 with TRBJ2-1, with a tentative D call TRBD2 (5 bases). The sequencing sample was made of blood. This chain's CDR3 is CASSLARGTPNEQFF. The DNA for the CDR3 is TGTGCCAGCAGCTTAGCCCGGGGAACTCCCAATGAGCAGTTCTTC.